This T cell receptor (beta chain) was recovered during a study of shared clonotypes between healthy human individuals. Both subsets, CD45RA+ naive and CD45RA-negative memory, were split from the CD4+ cells. The J segment lost 2 bases and the V segment lost 7 bases, leaving 7 bases of the junction unmatched. There are 14 residues in the CDR3. Germline V lookup: CDR1 LNHDA, CDR2 SQIVND (reference sequence). Produced via immunoSEQ multiplex PCR; TCRdb's table is partial and in-frame only. The table has roughly 1.4 million clones, approximately 98.5% seen once. The receptor's source is a young man in good health. Sequencing was performed on naive CD4+ T cells sorted from blood. Subset defined: CD45RA+ positively selected. This chain uses TRBV19 with TRBJ1-1; 7 nucleotides line up with TRBD1. Written as DNA, the CDR3 is TGTGCCAGTAAGGGGTGGGACAGAAACACTGAAGCTTTCTTT. It yields the protein CASKGWDRNTEAFF.